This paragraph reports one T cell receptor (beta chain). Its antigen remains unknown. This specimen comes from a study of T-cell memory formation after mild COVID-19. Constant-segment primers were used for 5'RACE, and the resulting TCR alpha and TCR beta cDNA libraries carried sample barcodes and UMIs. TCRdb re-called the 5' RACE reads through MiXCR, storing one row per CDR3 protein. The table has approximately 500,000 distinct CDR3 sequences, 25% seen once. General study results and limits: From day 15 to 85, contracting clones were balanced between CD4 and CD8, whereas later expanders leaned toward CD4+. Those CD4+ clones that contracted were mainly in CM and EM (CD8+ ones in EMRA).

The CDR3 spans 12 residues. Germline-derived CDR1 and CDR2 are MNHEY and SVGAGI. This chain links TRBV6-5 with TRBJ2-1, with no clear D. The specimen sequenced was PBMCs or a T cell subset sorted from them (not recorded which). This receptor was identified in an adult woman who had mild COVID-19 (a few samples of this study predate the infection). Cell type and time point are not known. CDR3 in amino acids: CSLVTLNNEQFF. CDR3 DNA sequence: TGTTCGCTCGTGACATTAAACAATGAGCAGTTCTTC.